These T cell receptor beta chains were read from a single sample in a study of vaccination and CD4 T cells after COVID-19. The antigens of these receptors remain unknown. TCRdb called the PCR reads again in MiXCR, with one record for every CDR3 protein. The data show 9,500 or so distinct CDR3 sequences, approximately 71% seen once. The sequencing used CD4+ T cells from blood, cultured in vitro, collected before SARS-CoV-2 vaccination. The receptors stem from a human donor who had recovered from COVID-19. The CDR3 runs from the conserved cysteine through the conserved F or W.

V gene	J gene	CDR3 protein
TRBV12-3/TRBV12-4	TRBJ2-1	CASSSGRPEQFF
TRBV20-1	TRBJ2-2	CSAEAGGFTGELFF
TRBV20-1	TRBJ1-5	CSARTTKGGAQPQHF
TRBV2	TRBJ1-5	CASSLNTGKQPQHF
TRBV19	TRBJ2-5	CASSSLALGTETQYF
TRBV7-2	TRBJ1-6	CASRSGQESSYNSPLHF
TRBV20-1	TRBJ2-1	CSAPVSGTSVGGEQFF
TRBV19	TRBJ1-2	CTTRLAGDRGLGYTF
TRBV12-3/TRBV12-4	TRBJ2-1	CASSQDRGWYNEQFF
TRBV2	TRBJ2-7	CASSGSIGGGSYEQYF
TRBV19	TRBJ2-3	CASSVRASTDTQYF
TRBV20-1	TRBJ2-5	CSAGKETQYF
TRBV6-1	TRBJ2-7	CATTFYEQYF
TRBV7-6	TRBJ1-1	CASSSRQGANTEAFF
TRBV28	TRBJ2-3	CASSLGLTSGGTDTQYF
TRBV24-1	TRBJ2-1	CATSDPRTGDNEQFF
TRBV20-1	TRBJ2-7	CSAQPGTSYYEQYF
TRBV7-3	TRBJ1-1	CASSLTGAPGEAFF
TRBV20-1	TRBJ2-1	CSARDVTSGSLSNEQFF
TRBV7-2	TRBJ2-2	CASSRQPGTANTGELFF
TRBV6-4	TRBJ2-3	CASSDGSTDTQYF
TRBV27	TRBJ1-2	CASSVNIGQGLGYTF
TRBV27	TRBJ1-1	CASTRQGRNTEAFF
TRBV5-4	TRBJ2-2	CAGGLAGASGELFF
TRBV27	TRBJ1-4	CASSSTRDPTTNEKLFF
TRBV19	TRBJ2-7	CASSISSGSYEQYF
TRBV6-1	TRBJ2-7	CASRRGTGRGWEQYF
TRBV27	TRBJ1-6	CASKRDGANSPLHF
TRBV20-1	TRBJ1-1	CSARGGPNTEAFF
TRBV7-9	TRBJ1-6	CASSPGVYNSPLHF
TRBV6-2/TRBV6-3	TRBJ2-7	CASSYGQENLLAGVAEQYF